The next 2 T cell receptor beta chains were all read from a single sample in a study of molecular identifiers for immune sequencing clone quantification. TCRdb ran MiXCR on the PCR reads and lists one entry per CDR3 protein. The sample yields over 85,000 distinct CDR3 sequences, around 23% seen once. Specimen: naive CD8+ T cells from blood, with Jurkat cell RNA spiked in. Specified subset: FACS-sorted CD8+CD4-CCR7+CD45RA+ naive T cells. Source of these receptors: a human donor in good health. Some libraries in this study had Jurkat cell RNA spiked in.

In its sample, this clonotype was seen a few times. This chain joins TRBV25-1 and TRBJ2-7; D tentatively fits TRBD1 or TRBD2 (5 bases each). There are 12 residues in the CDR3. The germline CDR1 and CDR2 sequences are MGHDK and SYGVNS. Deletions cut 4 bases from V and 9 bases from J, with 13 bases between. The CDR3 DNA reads TGTGCCAGCAGTGCCCATACGGGACGGCAGTACTTC. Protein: CASSAHTGRQYF.

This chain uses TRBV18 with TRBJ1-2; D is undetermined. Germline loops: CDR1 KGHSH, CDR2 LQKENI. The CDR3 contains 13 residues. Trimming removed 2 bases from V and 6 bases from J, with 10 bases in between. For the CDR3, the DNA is TGTGCCAGCTCACCATCCTCCGGCGATGGCTACACCTTC. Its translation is CASSPSSGDGYTF.